These 29 T cell receptor beta chains originate from one sample sequenced in a study of glioma-infiltrating T cells after dendritic cell vaccination. Time point meaning: after dendritic cell vaccination, including at tumor progression/relapse. Assay: immunoSEQ multiplex PCR; the TCRdb copy retains only in-frame clones and omits some. Of approximately 48,000 clones in the sample, 89% were seen once. Sequences were derived from blood, sampled after dendritic cell vaccination. These receptors were taken from a human donor with glioblastoma.

This sequence joins TRBV7-9 and TRBJ2-1; TRBD2 matches 8 bases. V was pared by 5 bases and J by 8 bases, with 14 bases of the junction left unmatched. There are 16 residues in the CDR3. Germline-derived CDR1 and CDR2 are SEHNR and FQNEAQ (reference sequence). The DNA of the CDR3 is TGTGCCAGCAGCCCCCCCGGGGGGGGAGTGGATGATGAGCAGTTCTTC. Amino acid sequence: CASSPPGGGVDDEQFF.

V is TRBV19 and J is TRBJ1-5; 9 bases agree with TRBD1. The CDR3 contains 15 residues. J lost 7 bases, V lost 0 bases, and 4 bases had no gene match. Germline V CDR1 and CDR2: LNHDA, SQIVND (reference sequence). DNA of the CDR3: TGTGCCAGTAGTATAGAGGGACAGGGTGGCCAGCCCCAGCATTTT. Translating gives CASSIEGQGGQPQHF.

This clone was picked up one time. CDR3 in DNA: TGCAGCGTTTCCGATCTTCAAGCTGAAAACTACAATGAGCAGTTCTTC. Translation gives CSVSDLQAENYNEQFF. The genes are TRBV29-1 and TRBJ2-1, with D uncertain. Germline V gene data show CDR1 as SQVTM and CDR2 as ANQGSEA. The CDR3 consists of 16 residues. Trimming removed 5 bases from V and 3 bases from J, with 20 bases in between.

This clone has only one observation. The V call is TRBV6-5, the J call TRBJ1-5, with D maybe TRBD1 (6 bases). Trimming removed 4 bases from V and 7 bases from J, with 14 bases in between. CDR3 size: 14 residues. Germline V gene lookup returns CDR1 MNHEY and CDR2 SVGAGI. Here the CDR3 DNA reads TGTGCCAGCAGTTCTACAGGGACGGGGCAGCCCCAGCATTTT. This gives the protein CASSSTGTGQPQHF.

The chain joins TRBV27 to TRBJ2-1, with 7 bases matching TRBD2. Germline values: CDR1 MNHEY, CDR2 SMNVEV (reference sequence). This CDR3 is 15 amino acids long. After removal of 3 bases from V and 9 bases from J, the junction contained 11 bases not matched to a gene. Here the CDR3 DNA reads TGTGCCAGCAGTTTGGCGGGGGTTATGGGCCGTGAGCAGTTCTTC. Encoded protein: CASSLAGVMGREQFF.

The gene calls are TRBV14 and TRBJ2-2; maybe TRBD1 (5 bases). CDR1 SGHDN and CDR2 FVKESK come from the germline V gene. CDR3 length: 14 amino acids. Deletions cut 4 bases from V and 4 bases from J, with 10 bases between. The CDR3 region is CASSRARVTGELFF. In DNA, the CDR3 is TGTGCCAGCAGCCGGGCCAGGGTCACCGGGGAGCTGTTTTTT. The full variable domain, in which reference TRBV14 and TRBJ2-2 provide the parts outside the CDR3, is EAGVTQFPSHSVIEKGQTVTLRCDPISGHDNLYWYRRVMGKEIKFLLHFVKESKQDESGMPNNRFLAERTGGTYSTLKVQPAELEDSGVYFCASSRARVTGELFFGEGSRLTVL.

This clone was observed a handful of times. The rearrangement links TRBV6-1 to TRBJ1-4; D might be TRBD1 (5 bases). The germline CDR1 and CDR2 sequences are MNHNS and SASEGT. V lost 0 bases and J lost 8, with 13 bases in between. This CDR3 has 15 amino acids. CDR3 coding DNA: TGTGCCAGCAGTGAAGCGGGAGGGGTACGGGAAAAACTGTTTTTT. Its protein product is CASSEAGGVREKLFF.

This clone was counted between two and nine times. The chain recombines TRBV27 with TRBJ1-1, with TRBD1 as a possible D gene (5 bases). This CDR3 comprises 14 residues. Germline values: CDR1 MNHEY, CDR2 SMNVEV (reference sequence). V lost 6 bases and J lost 3, with 14 bases in between. Here the CDR3 reads CASSHLRGDTEAFF. The CDR3 nucleotides read TGTGCCAGCAGCCACCTTCGGGGGGACACTGAAGCTTTCTTT.

The chain links TRBV10-3 to TRBJ2-1; TRBD2 matches 9 bases. This CDR3 comprises 15 residues. V shed 5 bases and J 0 bases; nucleotides not matched to a gene: 2. Germline CDR1 is ENHRY and CDR2 is SYGVKD. CDR3 amino acids: CAISMTSGSYNEQFF. In DNA form, the CDR3 reads TGTGCCATCAGTATGACTAGCGGCTCCTACAATGAGCAGTTCTTC.

The rearrangement uses TRBV7-2 and TRBJ1-6; perhaps TRBD1 as D (6 bases). The germline V and J ends were trimmed by 8 bases and 7 bases, with 15 bases remaining between them. This CDR3 comprises 14 residues. The V gene's germline CDR1 is SGHTA and CDR2 FQGNSA. Here the CDR3 reads CASGRTGTNSPLHF. The CDR3, as DNA: TGTGCCAGCGGGCGCACAGGGACCAATTCACCCCTCCACTTT.

The V call is TRBV5-1, the J call TRBJ2-5, with D possibly being TRBD1 (6 bases). There are 15 residues in the CDR3. Germline V gene lookup returns CDR1 SGHRS and CDR2 YFSETQ. The V gene lost 2 bases and the J gene lost 2 bases, with 13 bases spanning the gap. DNA of the CDR3: TGCGCCAGCAGCTTAGGTACAGGGAATCAAGAGACCCAGTACTTC. Protein: CASSLGTGNQETQYF.

J is TRBJ1-1 and V is TRBV5-5, with D maybe TRBD1 (5 bases). This CDR3 is 14 amino acids long. The germline V gene has CDR1 SGHKS and CDR2 YYEKEE (reference sequence). V lost 5 bases, J lost 6 bases, and 17 bases lay in between. The CDR3 sequence: CASRREVGAAEAFF. CDR3 DNA sequence: TGTGCCAGCAGGAGAGAGGTAGGGGCTGCTGAAGCTTTCTTT.

V gene TRBV12-5 combines with J gene TRBJ2-1, with D maybe TRBD2 (6 bases). There are 14 residues in the CDR3. The germline V and J ends were trimmed by 6 bases and 8 bases, with 17 bases remaining between them. The V gene's germline CDR1 is LGHNT and CDR2 FRNRAP. The CDR3 coding sequence is TGTGCTAGTGGGGACGGCGGGATCAGGGATGAGCAGTTCTTC. Protein sequence: CASGDGGIRDEQFF.

The chain recombines TRBV28 with TRBJ1-1; 10 bases fit TRBD1. CDR3 length: 14 residues. V trimming: 5 bases; J trimming: 6 bases; junction bases outside the gene matches: 6. Looked up from germline, CDR1 is MDHEN and CDR2 is SYDVKM. CDR3: CASSQDRGRAEAFF. The DNA for the CDR3 is TGTGCCAGCAGTCAGGACAGGGGGAGGGCTGAAGCTTTCTTT.

This chain links TRBV10-3 with TRBJ1-2; TRBD1 aligns across 10 bases. Germline trimming cut 3 bases from V and 4 bases from J; bases unmatched to any gene: 8. CDR3 length: 16 amino acids. Germline V lookup: CDR1 ENHRY, CDR2 SYGVKD. CDR3 region: CAISDSGTGAGYGYTF. The CDR3 DNA sequence: TGTGCCATCAGTGACTCAGGGACAGGGGCTGGCTATGGCTACACCTTC.

This chain connects TRBV19 to TRBJ2-5; 9 nucleotides align to TRBD2. Trimming removed 2 bases from V and 4 bases from J; junction bases left unmatched: 14. Germline CDR1 reads LNHDA; CDR2 reads SQIVND (reference sequence). CDR3 length: 18 residues. CDR3 in amino acids: CASSISSGNFGKGETQYF. CDR3 sequence (DNA): TGTGCCAGTAGTATATCTAGCGGGAACTTTGGGAAGGGAGAGACCCAGTACTTC. Supplemented by reference TRBV19 and TRBJ2-5, the full variable domain reads DGGITQSPKYLFRKEGQNVTLSCEQNLNHDAMYWYRQDPGQGLRLIYYSQIVNDFQKGDIAEGYSVSREKKESFPLTVTSAQKNPTAFYLCASSISSGNFGKGETQYFGPGTRLLVL.

The gene calls are TRBV10-1 and TRBJ2-1, with TRBD2 identical over 9 bases. The CDR3 has 17 residues. V gave up 2 bases and J gave up 2 bases; unmatched junction bases: 7. Germline V gene lookup returns CDR1 WNHNN and CDR2 SYGVQD (reference sequence). The CDR3 DNA reads as TGCGCCAGCAGTGAGCAGAGGTCTAGCGGGACCTACAATGAGCAGTTCTTC. Translated, it gives CASSEQRSSGTYNEQFF.

The chain is built from TRBV27 and TRBJ2-1; perhaps TRBD1 as D (6 bases). V was trimmed by 6 bases and J by 0 bases, leaving 12 bases between them. CDR3 size: 15 residues. Per germline, CDR1 MNHEY and CDR2 SMNVEV (reference sequence). In DNA, the CDR3 is TGTGCCAGCAGCATTACAGGGTACTCCTACAATGAGCAGTTCTTC. Protein product: CASSITGYSYNEQFF.

This chain links TRBV15 with TRBJ2-5; weak D call: TRBD1 (5 bases). The CDR3 is made up of 16 amino acids. CDR1 is LNHNV, CDR2 YYDKDF, per germline (reference sequence). Trimming removed 8 bases from V and 4 bases from J, with 23 bases in between. CDR3 bases: TGTGCCACCGGATCAGGGCGCACAGACTCAAGAGAGACCCAGTACTTC. Translated, it gives CATGSGRTDSRETQYF.

The J gene is TRBJ1-1, the V gene TRBV28; D may be TRBD1 (5 bases). With 7 bases removed from V and 0 bases from J, the gap between germline ends came to 15 bases. Per germline, CDR1 MDHEN and CDR2 SYDVKM. CDR3 length equals 15 residues. CDR3 nucleotides: TGTGCCAGCAAATTCACTGGACAACTGAACACTGAAGCTTTCTTT. This sequence encodes CASKFTGQLNTEAFF.

The chain uses TRBV4-1 and TRBJ2-1; 13 bases align to TRBD2. The CDR3 has 18 residues. Unmatched junction bases numbered 13, after V lost 4 bases and J lost 7 bases. Germline V gene data show CDR1 as MGHRA and CDR2 as YSYEKL. The CDR3, as DNA: TGCGCCAGCAGCCCACCTCGACTAGCGGGAGGAGTTAGTAATGAGCAGTTCTTC. As protein: CASSPPRLAGGVSNEQFF.

The chain recombines TRBV4-3 with TRBJ1-5; D is perhaps TRBD1 (5 bases). Germline V lookup: CDR1 LGHNA, CDR2 YSLEER. Trimming pared 3 bases from V and 1 base from J, leaving 10 bases between. This CDR3 has 15 residues. The CDR3 sequence: CASSQEGRSNQPQHF. The CDR3 DNA reads as TGCGCCAGCAGCCAGGAGGGGAGAAGCAATCAGCCCCAGCATTTT.

The rearrangement links TRBV6-6 to TRBJ2-3; maybe TRBD2 (5 bases). This CDR3 comprises 15 residues. V dropped 5 bases and J dropped 0 bases, with 12 bases sitting between them. Germline V gene lookup returns CDR1 MNHNY and CDR2 SVGAGI (reference sequence). In nucleotides, the CDR3 is TGTGCCAGCAGTCCAGGAGGTGCTAGCACAGATACGCAGTATTTT. Amino acids: CASSPGGASTDTQYF.

The CDR3 sequence is CASSQAPGIPYEQYF. The DNA of the CDR3 is TGCGCCAGCAGCCAAGCGCCAGGTATTCCCTACGAGCAGTACTTC. V usage is TRBV4-3 and J usage is TRBJ2-7; D is ambiguous. This CDR3 has 15 residues. In germline, CDR1 is LGHNA, CDR2 YSLEER. V lost 1 base and J lost 2, with 12 bases in between.

This chain joins TRBV27 and TRBJ2-1; D is possibly TRBD1 (6 bases). V lost 1 base, J lost 5 bases, and 12 bases lay in between. The CDR3 contains 15 residues. Germline assignment: CDR1 MNHEY and CDR2 SMNVEV (reference sequence). CDR3 nucleotide sequence: TGTGCCAGCAGTTTATATTTACAGGGCAACAATGAGCAGTTCTTC. Amino acids: CASSLYLQGNNEQFF.

This clone was seen only once. The V call is TRBV7-2, the J call TRBJ1-2; 9 nucleotides agree with TRBD1. CDR1 SGHTA and CDR2 FQGNSA come from the germline V gene. This CDR3 has 14 amino acids. The V gene end was trimmed by 4 bases and the J gene end by 8 bases; junction bases not matched to a gene: 8. CDR3 amino acids: CASSSDRGSGGYTF. CDR3 in DNA: TGTGCCAGCAGCTCTGACAGGGGGTCGGGGGGCTACACCTTC.

This sequence joins TRBV4-1 and TRBJ2-1, with 7 positions matching TRBD2. The V and J ends lost 4 bases and 8 bases, in that order; junction bases with no gene match: 23. The CDR3 length is 19 residues. Germline assignment: CDR1 MGHRA and CDR2 YSYEKL. The CDR3 DNA follows: TGCGCCAGCAGCCCTAGACACCGAGCGGGAACCTCGCATGGCGATGAGCAGTTCTTC. This encodes CASSPRHRAGTSHGDEQFF.

V gene TRBV19 combines with J gene TRBJ2-2, with 11 bases fitting TRBD1. Germline V gene sequence: CDR1 LNHDA, CDR2 SQIVND (reference sequence). CDR3 length equals 15 residues. The trim removed 3 bases at V and 5 bases at J, leaving 2 bases unmatched. The CDR3 loop is CASSIGTGGTGELFF. Written as DNA, the CDR3 is TGTGCCAGTAGTATCGGGACAGGGGGGACCGGGGAGCTGTTTTTT.

The chain combines TRBV30 with TRBJ2-2, with D perhaps TRBD1 (5 bases). Germline CDR1 reads GTSNPN; CDR2 reads SVGIG (reference sequence). CDR3 length equals 13 residues. V lost 3 bases to trimming and J lost 13 bases, with 18 bases between them. The CDR3 coding sequence is TGTGCCTGGAGCAGGGTCTATAGGGGAAGGCTGTTTTTT. This translates into CAWSRVYRGRLFF.